The TCR beta chain under discussion was sequenced for a study of shared clonotypes between healthy human individuals. This CDR3 contains 12 residues. CDR1 and CDR2 (germline): SEHNR, FQNEAQ (reference sequence). V lost 5 bases and J lost 14; bases outside the gene matches: 6. Only in-frame clones appear in the TCRdb table, and some are missing; sequencing was by immunoSEQ multiplex PCR. This repertoire shows about 2 million clones, less than 95% found once; its top ten account for around 1.1%. Naive CD8 cells were CD45RO-negative, positively selected for CCR7, excluding terminally differentiated effector memory CD45RA+ cells. This clone occurred a few times.

Specimen: naive CD8+ T cells sorted from blood. The chain links TRBV7-9 to TRBJ1-4; 9 nucleotides line up with TRBD1. This receptor was taken from a man aged 18 to 30 in good health. Here the CDR3 DNA reads TGTGCCAGCAGCCCGGACAGGGGATTGCTGTTTTTT. Amino acids: CASSPDRGLLFF.